Given below is one TCR beta chain in context. Profiling relied on immunoSEQ multiplex PCR, and the TCRdb table lists in-frame clones only, not all of them. The sample contains approximately 350,000 clones, 91% of which appear only once. The data are from a study of blood T cell repertoires in COVID-19. Study-level background: The United States, Italy and Spain were the sources of the acute and convalescent COVID-19 samples.

The germline V gene has CDR1 WNHNN and CDR2 SYGVQD (reference sequence). J gave up 5 bases and V 0 bases, and 4 bases lay outside the gene matches. CDR3 length: 15 amino acids. This TCR was recovered from a woman in her late teens or twenties who had recovered from COVID-19. This rearrangement joins TRBV10-1 to TRBJ1-1; the match to TRBD1 covers 9 bases. What was sequenced was peripheral blood. This CDR3 is CASSESGTGRTEAFF. CDR3 in DNA: TGCGCCAGCAGTGAGTCGGGGACAGGGCGAACTGAAGCTTTCTTT.